This section outlines one T cell receptor (beta chain) sequence together with its context. This record belongs to a study of blood T cell repertoires in COVID-19. Study-level background: There were acute and convalescent COVID-19 samples, and they came from the United States, Italy and Spain.

In the source study's methods: Estimated nucleated cell counts came from reference gene primer amplification. TCRdb's table, derived via immunoSEQ multiplex PCR, lists solely in-frame clones and lacks some. V and J calls and clone size are copied from that table; D and trimming were computed from the DNA. The sample consists of around 98,000 clones, approximately 88% of them appearing once. This clonotype originated in a woman aged 55-69 years with acute or convalescent COVID-19. Sequencing was performed on peripheral blood.

The CDR3 spells CSVEIVTGELFF. Here the CDR3 DNA reads TGCAGCGTTGAAATAGTCACCGGGGAGCTGTTTTTT. The genes are TRBV29-1 and TRBJ2-2; D not certain. Germline CDR1 SQVTM, CDR2 ANQGSEA. Between the trimmed V and J ends, which lost 2 bases and 4 bases, there was a span of 5 bases. This CDR3 has 12 amino acids.